Shown below are 21 T cell receptor beta chains from a single sample sequenced in a study of cytomegalovirus exposure and HLA in healthy donors. PCR amplification relied on 60 Vbeta primers (plus 13 Jbeta primers). Data came from immunoSEQ multiplex PCR; TCRdb stores just in-frame clones and leaves some out. The sample includes approximately 120,000 clones, about 85% of them seen just once. Sequencing was done on a sample of PBMCs. All receptors come from a woman under 40 in good health and CMV-seropositive.

V gene TRBV14 combines with J gene TRBJ2-5; D uncertain. The CDR3 contains 13 residues. Trimming took 4 bases from V and 5 from J, leaving 11 bases between them. The germline V gene encodes CDR1 SGHDN and CDR2 FVKESK. The CDR3 loop is CASSLWAEETQYF. The CDR3 DNA reads TGTGCCAGCAGCCTGTGGGCAGAGGAGACCCAGTACTTC. Variable domain in full (rest from reference TRBV14 and TRBJ2-5): EAGVTQFPSHSVIEKGQTVTLRCDPISGHDNLYWYRRVMGKEIKFLLHFVKESKQDESGMPNNRFLAERTGGTYSTLKVQPAELEDSGVYFCASSLWAEETQYFGPGTRLLVL.

The CDR3 DNA reads as TGCGCCAGCAGCTTGGGGACGGGGGGCTGGGACACTGAAGCTTTCTTT. Translating it yields CASSLGTGGWDTEAFF. The chain couples TRBV5-1 to TRBJ1-1; TRBD1 might be the D (6 bases). With 0 bases removed from V and 3 bases from J, the gap between germline ends came to 15 bases. Germline V gene data show CDR1 as SGHRS and CDR2 as YFSETQ. CDR3 length: 16 residues.

The genes are TRBV30 and TRBJ1-1, with D possibly being TRBD1 (5 bases). Germline CDR1 reads GTSNPN; CDR2 reads SVGIG (reference sequence). Trimming shortened V by 3 bases and J by 8 bases, and 19 bases separated the two germline ends. The CDR3 spans 14 residues. The CDR3 loop reads CAWRDWGRDFEAFF. DNA for the CDR3: TGTGCCTGGAGGGATTGGGGCAGGGACTTCGAAGCTTTCTTT.

The chain combines TRBV6-1 with TRBJ2-7; no clear D gene. Trimming took off 7 bases at V and 1 base at J, with 14 bases between the two ends. This CDR3 comprises 14 residues. CDR1 and CDR2 from the germline V gene are MNHNS and SASEGT. The CDR3 coding sequence is TGTGCCAGCACCATTAGCTCAGAATCCTACGAGCAGTACTTC. Protein: CASTISSESYEQYF.

With respect to this clone: This same CDR3 is encoded by further DNA sequences in the sample. J is TRBJ2-3 and V is TRBV5-1; 7 bases map to TRBD1. CDR1 is SGHRS, CDR2 YFSETQ, per germline. The V segment lost 2 bases and the J segment 1 base; nucleotides outside the gene matches: 4. The CDR3 is 15 amino acids. As DNA, the CDR3 is TGCGCCAGCAGCTTAGTAGACAGGGGCACAGATACGCAGTATTTT. This codes for CASSLVDRGTDTQYF.

This chain uses TRBV11-1 with TRBJ2-5, with 7 nucleotides matching TRBD1. The CDR3 covers 14 residues. Germline assignment: CDR1 SGHAT and CDR2 FQDESV (reference sequence). V lost 6 bases to trimming and J lost 5 bases; unmatched junction nucleotides: 9. This CDR3 reads CASSPDRVGETQYF. CDR3 nucleotide sequence: TGTGCCAGCAGTCCAGACAGGGTCGGTGAGACCCAGTACTTC.

V is TRBV6-1 and J is TRBJ1-2; D possibly corresponds to TRBD1 (6 bases). The CDR3 length is 16 residues. V was trimmed by 3 bases and J by 5 bases, leaving 19 bases between them. Germline CDR1 reads MNHNS; CDR2 reads SASEGT. The CDR3 sequence: CASSESFGGRFYGYTF. The CDR3 bases are TGTGCCAGCAGTGAGTCCTTCGGGGGGCGTTTTTATGGCTACACCTTC.

The genes are TRBV28 and TRBJ2-1; D remains ambiguous. The CDR3 spans 14 residues. The ends were cut back, 6 bases at V and 4 bases at J, with 13 bases in the middle. Looked up from germline, CDR1 is MDHEN and CDR2 is SYDVKM. The CDR3 region has the DNA TGTGCCAGCAGGCCGCCGGCGGCTTACAATGAGCAGTTCTTC. Amino acids: CASRPPAAYNEQFF.

The chain employs TRBV5-6 and TRBJ2-5; D not resolved. Trimming left V 0 bases short and J 5 bases short, with 8 bases between. CDR1 SGHDT and CDR2 YYEEEE come from the germline V gene. CDR3 length: 13 residues. Here the CDR3 DNA reads TGTGCCAGCAGCTTGGGACAACGGGAGACCCAGTACTTC. Residues: CASSLGQRETQYF.

The chain employs TRBV6-1 and TRBJ1-1, with a weak D call TRBD1 (5 bases). There are 15 residues in the CDR3. V shed 8 bases and J shed 3 bases, with 19 bases lying between them. Looked up from germline, CDR1 is MNHNS and CDR2 is SASEGT. The CDR3 is CASSSTYFRDTEAFF. The CDR3 DNA is TGTGCCAGCTCGTCCACCTACTTCAGGGACACTGAAGCTTTCTTT.

The rearrangement joins TRBV11-2 to TRBJ1-1; D is unresolved. Looked up from germline, CDR1 is SGHAT and CDR2 is FQNNGV. CDR3 size: 13 residues. V lost 0 bases and J lost 1, with 3 bases in between. The CDR3 DNA is TGTGCCAGCAGCTTAGACAGGAACACTGAAGCTTTCTTT. Translating gives CASSLDRNTEAFF. Filled out from reference TRBV11-2 and TRBJ1-1, the complete variable domain reads EAGVAQSPRYKIIEKRQSVAFWCNPISGHATLYWYQQILGQGPKLLIQFQNNGVVDDSQLPKDRFSAERLKGVDSTLKIQPAKLEDSAVYLCASSLDRNTEAFFGQGTRLTVV.

The chain employs TRBV6-6 and TRBJ2-1; D unresolved. Trimming removed 8 bases at V and 5 bases at J, with 13 bases between. CDR3 length: 13 residues. Germline CDR1 MNHNY, CDR2 SVGAGI (reference sequence). The CDR3 nucleotides are TGTGCCAGCGGCCAGATCCCACACAATGAGCAGTTCTTC. Translating gives CASGQIPHNEQFF.

J is TRBJ1-2 and V is TRBV28, with 8 nucleotides matching TRBD1. V shed 6 bases, J shed 6 bases, and the junction held 6 bases outside the gene matches. CDR3 length equals 13 residues. The germline V gene encodes CDR1 MDHEN and CDR2 SYDVKM. In DNA form, the CDR3 reads TGTGCCAGCAGCCAAACGACAGGGGATGGCTACACCTTC. Its translation: CASSQTTGDGYTF.

This clone was detected only a few times. The CDR3 is CASTPTGRKDQPQHF. CDR3 bases: TGTGCCAGCACTCCGACAGGGAGGAAAGATCAGCCCCAGCATTTT. The chain uses TRBV6-6 and TRBJ1-5; TRBD1 aligns across 7 bases. Germline CDR1 reads MNHNY; CDR2 reads SVGAGI (reference sequence). The V gene end was trimmed by 7 bases and the J gene end by 5 bases; junction bases not matched to a gene: 11. The CDR3 length is 15 residues.

CDR3 sequence reads: CASSFSGGDTQYF. In nucleotides, the CDR3 is TGTGCCAGCAGCTTCTCAGGGGGAGATACGCAGTATTTT. V is TRBV7-9 and J is TRBJ2-3; TRBD1 matches at 7 bases. Trimming removed 3 bases from V and 5 bases from J; junction bases left unmatched: 2. This CDR3 region has 13 residues. Germline V gene lookup returns CDR1 SEHNR and CDR2 FQNEAQ (reference sequence).

The chain couples TRBV19 to TRBJ1-5; the D gene is possibly TRBD1 (6 bases). The germline V gene encodes CDR1 LNHDA and CDR2 SQIVND (reference sequence). V shed 8 bases and J shed 4 bases, with 9 bases lying between them. There are 12 residues in the CDR3. The CDR3 spells CASEQGNQPQHF. The DNA of the CDR3 is TGTGCCAGTGAACAGGGAAATCAGCCCCAGCATTTT.

The CDR3 spells CASSPGGGSGSPLHF. The CDR3 DNA reads as TGTGCCAGCAGCCCCGGAGGCGGTTCGGGATCACCCCTCCACTTT. This chain connects TRBV7-9 to TRBJ1-6; the D is unclear. The germline V gene has CDR1 SEHNR and CDR2 FQNEAQ (reference sequence). The CDR3 covers 15 residues. Trimming took 5 bases from V and 10 from J, leaving 18 bases between them.

The chain links TRBV2 to TRBJ2-5; D unresolved. CDR1 is SNHLY, CDR2 FYNNEI, per germline. V was pared by 8 bases and J by 5 bases, with 15 bases between. CDR3 size: 13 residues. The CDR3 loop reads CASRTGPGETQYF. The CDR3 DNA sequence: TGTGCCAGCCGCACCGGTCCCGGGGAGACCCAGTACTTC.

The V and J genes are TRBV5-4 and TRBJ2-1; 14 bases align to TRBD2. The V gene end was trimmed by 4 bases and the J gene end by 5 bases; junction bases not matched to a gene: 8. The CDR3 loop spans 17 amino acids. The germline CDR1 and CDR2 sequences are SGHNT and YYREEE (reference sequence). CDR3 in DNA: TGTGCCAGCAGCGTCTCTCCGGGACTAGCGGGAGACAATGAGCAGTTCTTC. It encodes CASSVSPGLAGDNEQFF.

The chain carries TRBV15 and TRBJ1-4; perhaps TRBD1 as D (6 bases). V dropped 3 bases and J dropped 5 bases, with 16 bases sitting between them. The germline V gene encodes CDR1 LNHNV and CDR2 YYDKDF (reference sequence). The CDR3 is 16 amino acids. The CDR3 here is CATSRAPGHENEKLFF. DNA of the CDR3: TGTGCCACCAGCAGGGCGCCGGGACATGAGAATGAAAAACTGTTTTTT.

This chain uses TRBV4-1 with TRBJ1-2; 9 nucleotides align to TRBD1. Per germline, CDR1 MGHRA and CDR2 YSYEKL. CDR3 size: 15 residues. V lost 2 bases and J lost 4; bases outside the gene matches: 5. CDR3 region: CASSQPDRGFYGYTF. DNA of the CDR3: TGCGCCAGCAGCCAACCGGACAGGGGTTTCTATGGCTACACCTTC.